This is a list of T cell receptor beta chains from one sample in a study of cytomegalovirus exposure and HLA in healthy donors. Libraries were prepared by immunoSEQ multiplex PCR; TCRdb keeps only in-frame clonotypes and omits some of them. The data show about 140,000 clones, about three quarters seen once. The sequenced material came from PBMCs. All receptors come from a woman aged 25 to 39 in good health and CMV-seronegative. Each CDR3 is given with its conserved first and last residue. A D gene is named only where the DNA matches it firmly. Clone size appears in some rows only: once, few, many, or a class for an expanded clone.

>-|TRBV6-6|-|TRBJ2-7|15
TGTGCCAGCAGTTACTCGCGGGGTGGAGAAGGAGAGCAGTACTTC
CASSYSRGGEGEQYF
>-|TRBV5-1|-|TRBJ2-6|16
TGCGCCAGCAGCTTGGGACTGGGTTCCGGGGCCAACGTCCTGACTTTC
CASSLGLGSGANVLTF
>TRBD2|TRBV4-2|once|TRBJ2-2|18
TGTGCCAGCAGCCACAGGAGCGGGGAGACCTTAAACACCGGGGAGCTGTTTTTT
CASSHRSGETLNTGELFF
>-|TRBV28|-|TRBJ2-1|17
TGTGCCAGCAGTTTAACCGTCAGACTGAATCCGAACAATGAGCAGTTCTTC
CASSLTVRLNPNNEQFF
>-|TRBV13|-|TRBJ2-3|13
TGTGCCAGCAGCTTAGGGGCTAGCAATACGCAGTATTTT
CASSLGASNTQYF
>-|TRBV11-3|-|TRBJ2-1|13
TGTGCCAGCAGCCCCCGGGAAAGCGGTGGGCAGTTCTTC
CASSPRESGGQFF
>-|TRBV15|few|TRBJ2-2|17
TGTGCCACCAGCATCGCTTTAGGCAGGGAATACACCGGGGAGCTGTTTTTT
CATSIALGREYTGELFF
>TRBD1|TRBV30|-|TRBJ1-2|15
TGTGCCTGGAGGGGGGGACAGGGGGCTAACTATGGCTACACCTTC
CAWRGGQGANYGYTF
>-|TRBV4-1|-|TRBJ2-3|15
TGCGCCAGCAGCCAAGAACGCGGGATCACAGATACGCAGTATTTT
CASSQERGITDTQYF
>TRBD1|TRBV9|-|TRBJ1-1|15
TGTGCCAGCAGCGCGGGGACAGGGTGGGGCACTGAAGCTTTCTTT
CASSAGTGWGTEAFF